A few counts support the clone carrying this T cell receptor beta chain. Its specificity is not known. This entry comes from a study of T cell repertoires in cytomegalovirus infection. Whole-study context: Selected CMV epitopes included recently identified HLA-C-restricted ones as well as well-studied HLA-B-restricted ones. CMV infection and matching HLA type were both indicated by public TCR beta signatures.

MiXCR, applied by TCRdb to the reads, yields one record per CDR3 protein. In the table there are around 500,000 distinct CDR3 sequences, 40% to 50% of which are singletons. Germline CDR1 MNHEY, CDR2 SVGAGI. J gave up 3 bases and V 7 bases, and 4 bases lay outside the gene matches. The CDR3 has 14 residues. Regarding the study as a whole: What dominated the ex vivo response were HLA-C-restricted CMV-specific TCR beta clonotypes. Cumulative frequency of public TCR beta families picked out carriers of CMV plus the relevant HLA.

The input for sequencing was cultured PBMCs, taken from culture after CMV antigen stimulation. This rearrangement joins TRBV6-5 to TRBJ1-4; 8 bases map to TRBD1. The receptor comes from a human donor in good health (CMV status not recorded). Some clones in this sample may be carry-over from other donors' samples. The CDR3 here is CASNRQGPNEKLFF. The CDR3 DNA follows: TGTGCCAGCAACAGACAGGGGCCTAATGAAAAACTGTTTTTT.